These 27 T cell receptor beta chains were sequenced from one sample in a study of molecular identifiers for immune sequencing clone quantification. TCRdb independently ran MiXCR on the PCR reads; one entry per CDR3 protein. Of over 50,000 distinct CDR3 sequences in the sample, around 33% were seen once. Specimen: naive CD8+ T cells from blood, with Jurkat cell RNA spiked in. Subset given: FACS-sorted CD8+CD4-CCR7+CD45RA+ naive T cells. Receptors were obtained from a human donor in good health. Some libraries in this study had Jurkat cell RNA spiked in.

This rearrangement joins TRBV28 to TRBJ2-3, with TRBD2 identical over 8 bases. The germline gives CDR1 MDHEN, CDR2 SYDVKM. The CDR3 totals 14 residues. V gave up 8 bases and J gave up 2 bases; unmatched junction bases: 6. The CDR3 nucleotides are TGTGCCAGCGGCGAGCGGGGGCTCACAGATACGCAGTATTTT. It codes for CASGERGLTDTQYF.

This clonotype has ten or more counts. V and J are TRBV5-4 and TRBJ2-2, with 14 bases matching TRBD2. CDR1 is SGHNT, CDR2 YYREEE, per germline (reference sequence). CDR3 length equals 17 residues. J gave up 8 bases and V 7 bases, and 13 bases lay outside the gene matches. CDR3 in DNA: TGTGCCAGCCGCGGGACTAGCGGGAGAGAGGGTGAAGGGGAGCTGTTTTTT. Amino acids: CASRGTSGREGEGELFF.

A remark on this clonotype: A much larger clone differs by one base, so this may be a read error. The gene calls are TRBV14 and TRBJ2-7, with D unresolved. In germline, CDR1 is SGHDN, CDR2 FVKESK. The germline V and J ends were trimmed by 3 bases and 5 bases, with 17 bases remaining between them. The CDR3 consists of 15 residues. CDR3 residues: CASSHDWARIHEQYF. The CDR3 DNA follows: TGTGCCAGCAGCCATGATTGGGCTAGAATCCACGAGCAGTACTTC.

This clonotype came up a few times. This sequence joins TRBV24-1 and TRBJ2-1; D is perhaps TRBD2 (6 bases). Germline V gene sequence: CDR1 KGHDR, CDR2 SFDVKD. The V end lost 4 bases, the J end lost 0 bases, and 15 bases lay between the germline ends. This CDR3 region has 17 residues. DNA for the CDR3: TGTGCCACCAGTGAACCCTGGGCGGGGAGCTCCTACAATGAGCAGTTCTTC. This encodes CATSEPWAGSSYNEQFF.

This clonotype was counted a single time. The CDR3 DNA reads TGTGCCAGTAGTATAGTTGTGGTAATCACCGGGGAGCTGTTTTTT. Translating it yields CASSIVVVITGELFF. The genes are TRBV19 and TRBJ2-2; D gene unclear. This CDR3 has 15 amino acids. V gave up 1 base and J gave up 4 bases, with 10 bases separating them. CDR1 LNHDA and CDR2 SQIVND come from the germline V gene (reference sequence). Based on the CDR3 plus reference TRBV19 and TRBJ2-2, the full variable domain is DGGITQSPKYLFRKEGQNVTLSCEQNLNHDAMYWYRQDPGQGLRLIYYSQIVNDFQKGDIAEGYSVSREKKESFPLTVTSAQKNPTAFYLCASSIVVVITGELFFGEGSRLTVL.

As concerns this clonotype: A clone one base away is much larger, so this may be a read error. The J gene is TRBJ2-4, the V gene TRBV5-3; D is unresolved. TRBV5-3 falls under the ORF class, with uncertain function. V was trimmed by 8 bases and J by 13 bases, leaving 16 bases between them. This CDR3 is 11 amino acids long. The CDR3 DNA sequence: TGTGCCAGCAGCGTAGGGCCCGTCCAGTACTTC. Translated, it gives CASSVGPVQYF.

Details on this clonotype: The conserved final phenylalanine or tryptophan is absent from the CDR3, which likely points to a read error. The chain joins TRBV4-3 to TRBJ2-7, with a weak D call TRBD1 (6 bases). The CDR3 length is 15 residues. Trimming cost V 1 base and J 3 bases, with 13 bases left between them. Germline V gene data show CDR1 as LGHNA and CDR2 as YSLEER. CDR3: CASSQGQEGGYEQYI. CDR3 DNA: TGCGCCAGCAGCCAAGGTCAGGAAGGGGGCTACGAGCAGTACATC.

About this clonotype: A much larger clone differs by one base, so this may be a read error. The chain uses TRBV4-1 and TRBJ2-5; D gene ambiguous. Looked up from germline, CDR1 is MGHRA and CDR2 is YSYEKL. This CDR3 has 14 residues. The CDR3 coding sequence is TGCGCCTGCAGCCAAGGCAGGCCTCAAGAGACCCAGTACTTC. Its protein product is CACSQGRPQETQYF.

Worth noting for this clonotype: The CDR3 does not close with the conserved phenylalanine or tryptophan, likely indicating a read error. In DNA form, the CDR3 reads TGTGCCACCAGTGAAGGGCCCGGGGGTGAGCAGTTCCTC. Protein product: CATSEGPGGEQFL. The rearrangement joins TRBV24-1 to TRBJ2-1; D is possibly TRBD2 (6 bases). V dropped 4 bases and J dropped 9 bases, with 12 bases sitting between them. The CDR3 loop spans 13 amino acids. CDR1 and CDR2 (germline): KGHDR, SFDVKD.

Ten or more counts support this clonotype. The rearrangement links TRBV12-3 or TRBV12-4 to TRBJ2-5, with D perhaps TRBD1 (6 bases). Trimming removed 6 bases from V and 5 bases from J, with 13 bases in between. The CDR3 has 13 amino acids. Here the CDR3 DNA reads TGTGCCAGCAGCTTACAGGGCTGGGAGACCCAGTACTTC. Its protein product is CASSLQGWETQYF.

The CDR3: CASSQGYTGELFF. CDR3 nucleotide sequence: TGCGCCAGCAGCCAAGGCTACACCGGGGAGCTGTTTTTT. The chain is built from TRBV4-1 and TRBJ2-2; the D is unclear. Germline loops: CDR1 MGHRA, CDR2 YSYEKL. This CDR3 has 13 amino acids. V dropped 1 base and J dropped 3 bases, with 3 bases sitting between them.

The table lists this clonotype with a few counts. The CDR3 DNA is TGTGCCAGCAGCCCCACGTTTGTCAGCCACTACGAGCAGTACTTC. Its translation is CASSPTFVSHYEQYF. The rearrangement links TRBV11-2 to TRBJ2-7; D gene unclear. The germline V gene has CDR1 SGHAT and CDR2 FQNNGV. This CDR3 is 15 amino acids long. V dropped 5 bases and J dropped 3 bases, with 17 bases sitting between them.

The CDR3 DNA is TGTGCCAGCAGTCCACAGGGGACAACTAATGAAAAACTGTTTTTT. Translation gives CASSPQGTTNEKLFF. The rearrangement uses TRBV11-2 and TRBJ1-4; the match to TRBD1 covers 7 bases. The CDR3 is made up of 15 amino acids. The V gene's germline CDR1 is SGHAT and CDR2 FQNNGV. J was trimmed by 0 bases and V by 6 bases; bases with no gene match: 4.

The genes are TRBV28 and TRBJ2-3, with 14 bases identical to TRBD2. Germline V gene lookup returns CDR1 MDHEN and CDR2 SYDVKM. The CDR3 contains 16 residues. V lost 6 bases to trimming and J lost 5 bases; unmatched junction nucleotides: 7. The CDR3 nucleotides read TGTGCCAGCAGATCGAGGACTAGCGGGAGGTTAGATACGCAGTATTTT. This encodes CASRSRTSGRLDTQYF.

This clonotype was seen once. One base away lies a much larger clone, so this may be a sequencing read error. The V call is TRBV4-1, the J call TRBJ2-6; a possible D gene is TRBD1 (6 bases). The CDR3 has 16 residues. Per germline, CDR1 MGHRA and CDR2 YSYEKL. V was trimmed by 1 base and J by 3 bases, leaving 10 bases between them. CDR3 region: CASSQVYRDGANVLTF. The CDR3 DNA follows: TGCGCCAGCAGCCAAGTATACAGGGATGGGGCCAACGTCCTGACTTTC.

This rearrangement joins TRBV20-1 to TRBJ2-7, with D maybe TRBD2 (6 bases). The V and J ends lost 0 bases and 4 bases respectively, with 16 bases between them. The germline gives CDR1 DFQATT, CDR2 SNEGSKA (reference sequence). CDR3 size: 15 residues. CDR3 sequence reads: CSARDVRGSNYEQYF. The CDR3 region has the DNA TGCAGTGCTAGAGATGTACGGGGGAGCAATTACGAGCAGTACTTC.

The chain has TRBV6-1 and TRBJ2-3, with D unclear. The CDR3 is 14 amino acids. Germline values: CDR1 MNHNS, CDR2 SASEGT. Trimming cost V 2 bases and J 2 bases, with 8 bases left between them. The CDR3: CASSEFLVTDTQYF. As DNA, the CDR3 is TGTGCCAGCAGTGAATTCCTAGTCACAGATACGCAGTATTTT.

This clonotype was seen repeatedly, ten times or more. This chain links TRBV20-1 with TRBJ1-5; D may be TRBD1 (5 bases). The germline CDR1 and CDR2 sequences are DFQATT and SNEGSKA (reference sequence). Between the trimmed V and J ends, which lost 2 bases and 7 bases, there was a span of 15 bases. The CDR3 covers 14 residues. This CDR3 reads CSARKSGDPQPQHF. The CDR3 DNA reads as TGCAGTGCTAGAAAAAGCGGGGACCCCCAGCCCCAGCATTTT.

This clonotype has at least ten counts. This rearrangement joins TRBV20-1 to TRBJ1-5, with 9 nucleotides matching TRBD1. J lost 0 bases, V lost 6 bases, and 9 bases had no gene match. This CDR3 is built from 16 residues. Per germline, CDR1 DFQATT and CDR2 SNEGSKA (reference sequence). The CDR3 is CSALSQGAFSNQPQHF. The CDR3 DNA sequence: TGCAGTGCCCTCTCACAGGGGGCGTTTAGCAATCAGCCCCAGCATTTT.

This clonotype came up many times. This chain joins TRBV7-9 and TRBJ2-5; D is unclear. V lost 1 base to trimming and J lost 5 bases, with 8 bases between them. The CDR3 has 13 residues. The germline V gene has CDR1 SEHNR and CDR2 FQNEAQ (reference sequence). The CDR3 loop reads CASSLGVQETQYF. The CDR3, as DNA: TGTGCCAGCAGCTTAGGAGTTCAGGAGACCCAGTACTTC.

CDR3 DNA: TGTGCCAGCAGCCAAGTTGTGAACACTGAAGCTTTCTTT. The encoded protein is CASSQVVNTEAFF. This rearrangement joins TRBV4-2 to TRBJ1-1; D is unclear. This CDR3 region has 13 residues. V was shortened by 1 base and J by 0 bases, with 3 bases between the two germline ends. CDR1 LGHNA and CDR2 YNFKEQ come from the germline V gene.

On this clonotype: The CDR3 carries no conserved terminal phenylalanine or tryptophan, so it likely arises from a read error. V and J are TRBV7-9 and TRBJ2-7, with 8 bases aligning to TRBD1. The CDR3 sequence is 15 residues long. V trimming: 6 bases; J trimming: 0 bases; junction bases outside the gene matches: 7. Germline V CDR1 and CDR2: SEHNR, FQNEAQ (reference sequence). The CDR3 DNA is TGTGCCAGCAGGCGAGACAGGGGCCTCTCCTACGAGCAGTACTCC. Its translation: CASRRDRGLSYEQYS.

On this clonotype itself: This may be a read error, as it is one base from a much larger clone. This rearrangement joins TRBV29-1 to TRBJ2-7; no reliable D call. The CDR3 sequence is 12 residues long. Germline V gene sequence: CDR1 SQVTM, CDR2 ANQGSEA. The CDR3 coding sequence is TGCAGCGTCCCCGGAACAGCCAACGAGCGGTACTTC. It translates to CSVPGTANERYF.

Comment on this clonotype: Just one base apart from a much larger clone, this may be a read error. The CDR3 DNA sequence: TGTGCCGGCAGCACCAGGGGGCTGGGCACTGAAGCTTTCTTT. As protein: CAGSTRGLGTEAFF. The chain joins TRBV28 to TRBJ1-1; 8 bases match TRBD1. The CDR3 covers 14 residues. Germline loops: CDR1 MDHEN, CDR2 SYDVKM.

The chain recombines TRBV28 with TRBJ2-7; D might be TRBD1 or TRBD2, each matching 5 bases. The germline V and J ends were trimmed by 2 bases and 2 bases, with 7 bases remaining between them. The CDR3 spans 13 residues. Germline CDR1 and CDR2: MDHEN and SYDVKM. The CDR3 nucleotides read TGTGCCAGCAGTTTACTGGGGGCCTACGAGCAGTACTTC. It yields the protein CASSLLGAYEQYF.

A few counts support this clonotype. The V and J genes are TRBV24-1 and TRBJ2-1; no reliable D call. The CDR3 totals 15 residues. CDR1 is KGHDR and CDR2 is SFDVKD in the germline V gene. The V end lost 6 bases, the J end lost 7 bases, and 18 bases lay between the germline ends. In DNA form, the CDR3 reads TGTGCCACCAGTCCCCCTGAGACCGCTGGGAATGAGCAGTTCTTC. Protein: CATSPPETAGNEQFF.

The V gene is TRBV2, the J gene TRBJ2-1, with 11 nucleotides matching TRBD2. CDR1 and CDR2 from the germline V gene are SNHLY and FYNNEI. There are 19 residues in the CDR3. V lost 5 bases, J lost 3 bases, and 15 bases stayed unmatched. The CDR3: CASSFTGLAANGIYNEQFF. As DNA, the CDR3 is TGTGCCAGCAGTTTCACGGGACTAGCGGCGAACGGGATCTACAATGAGCAGTTCTTC.